Below are 20 T cell receptor beta chains sequenced from a single sample in a study of beta chain features in type 1 diabetes. Expressed TCRB transcripts got sequenced, as all isolated RNA was reverse transcribed. Using immunoSEQ multiplex PCR, the repertoire was profiled, and TCRdb retains in-frame clones only, with some absent. Of 900,000 or so clones in the sample, 15% to 20% were seen once. Material for sequencing was naive CD4+ T cells from blood. The receptors stem from a woman aged 18-35 years in good health.

Regarding this clone: Germline and junction disagree at one end, which may indicate a read error. Other DNA variants within this sample encode the same CDR3. V gene TRBV7-9 combines with J gene TRBJ2-7, with D hard to call. The CDR3 sequence is 14 residues long. Germline CDR1 is SEHNR and CDR2 is FQNEAQ (reference sequence). The CDR3 nucleotides read TGTGCCAGCAGCTTTGCAGTTAGCTCCTATGAGCAGTACTTC. Its protein product is CASSFAVSSYEQYF.

V is TRBV28 and J is TRBJ2-6, with a tentative D call TRBD1 (5 bases). This CDR3 is 15 amino acids long. Germline V CDR1 and CDR2: MDHEN, SYDVKM. V was pared by 8 bases and J by 0 bases, with 11 bases between. CDR3 sequence: CASGGQSSGANVLTF. CDR3 DNA: TGTGCCAGCGGCGGACAAAGCTCTGGGGCCAACGTCCTGACTTTC. The full variable domain, in which reference TRBV28 and TRBJ2-6 provide the parts outside the CDR3, is DVKVTQSSRYLVKRTGEKVFLECVQDMDHENMFWYRQDPGLGLRLIYFSYDVKMKEKGDIPEGYSVSREKKERFSLILESASTNQTSMYLCASGGQSSGANVLTFGAGSRLTVL.

V gene TRBV18 combines with J gene TRBJ1-5; D remains unclear. V lost 6 bases to trimming and J lost 5 bases, with 17 bases between them. Germline assignment: CDR1 KGHSH and CDR2 LQKENI. The CDR3 covers 15 residues. The DNA of the CDR3 is TGTGCCAGCTCTCTCGCGGGCTTCCCTCATCAGCCCCAGCATTTT. Its translation: CASSLAGFPHQPQHF.

This clone was seen a few times. The CDR3 nucleotides read TGTGCCACCGAAGCGGGACCCTTGAAAAACATTCAGTACTTC. This gives the protein CATEAGPLKNIQYF. The J gene is TRBJ2-4, the V gene TRBV7-2, with 7 nucleotides matching TRBD2. This CDR3 contains 14 residues. After removal of 10 bases from V and 4 bases from J, the junction contained 10 bases not matched to a gene. The germline gives CDR1 SGHTA, CDR2 FQGNSA.

The rearrangement links TRBV18 to TRBJ1-1; maybe TRBD1 (5 bases). Germline V gene lookup returns CDR1 KGHSH and CDR2 LQKENI. V was pared by 3 bases and J by 11 bases, with 16 bases between. The CDR3 runs to 13 residues. This CDR3 reads CASSPGRDGGAFF. Here the CDR3 DNA reads TGTGCCAGCTCACCGGGCCGGGACGGAGGGGCTTTCTTT.

The chain recombines TRBV2 with TRBJ2-5; D is undetermined. Germline V gene lookup returns CDR1 SNHLY and CDR2 FYNNEI. Trimming left V 6 bases short and J 5 bases short, with 16 bases between. This CDR3 is 14 amino acids long. This CDR3 is CASRAERGWETQYF. CDR3 coding DNA: TGTGCCAGCAGGGCAGAGCGAGGTTGGGAGACCCAGTACTTC. Complete variable domain (other parts from reference TRBV2 and TRBJ2-5): EPEVTQTPSHQVTQMGQEVILRCVPISNHLYFYWYRQILGQKVEFLVSFYNNEISEKSEIFDDQFSVERPDGSNFTLKIRSTKLEDSAMYFCASRAERGWETQYFGPGTRLLVL.

A note on this clone: At one end, the junction sequence differs from germline, possibly due to a read error. This chain connects TRBV7-9 to TRBJ2-7; the D gene is possibly TRBD2 (6 bases). The CDR3 contains 13 residues. Germline V gene lookup returns CDR1 SEHNR and CDR2 FQNEAQ (reference sequence). CDR3 sequence reads: CASSLARDYEQYF. The CDR3 coding sequence is TGTGCCAGCAGTTTAGCGCGGGACTACGAGCAGTACTTC.

This clone was seen a handful of times. The chain has TRBV9 and TRBJ2-7; a weak D match, TRBD1 (5 bases). This CDR3 is built from 15 residues. In germline, CDR1 is SGDLS, CDR2 YYNGEE. Trimming stripped 0 bases from V and 1 base from J, with 11 bases between. CDR3 DNA sequence: TGTGCCAGCAGCGTAGATCCAGGGCGATCCTACGAGCAGTACTTC. It specifies CASSVDPGRSYEQYF.

The chain employs TRBV5-7 and TRBJ2-6; D possibly corresponds to TRBD2 (5 bases). TRBV5-7 is an open reading frame whose function is uncertain. The CDR3 runs 18 residues. The V gene lost 2 bases and the J gene lost 2 bases, with 17 bases spanning the gap. In DNA, the CDR3 is TGTGCCAGCAGCTTCGGGATAGTATTTTATACTGGGGCCAACGTCCTGACTTTC. The encoded protein is CASSFGIVFYTGANVLTF.

The chain links TRBV7-2 to TRBJ2-3; either TRBD1 or TRBD2 may fit D (5 bases each). Looked up from germline, CDR1 is SGHTA and CDR2 is FQGNSA. V was shortened by 3 bases and J by 3 bases, with 22 bases between the two germline ends. The CDR3 is 18 residues long. The CDR3 DNA reads TGTGCCAGCAGCTTCTTTCTTAGGGGCAGCGGAGAGACAGATACGCAGTATTTT. This translates into CASSFFLRGSGETDTQYF.

This clone has a count of ten or more. This CDR3 is CATNRDNEQFF. The CDR3 DNA sequence: TGTGCCACCAACAGAGACAATGAGCAGTTCTTC. The genes are TRBV6-6 and TRBJ2-1; D uncertain. CDR3 length: 11 amino acids. Per the germline V gene, CDR1 is MNHNY and CDR2 is SVGAGI (reference sequence). Trimming shortened V by 10 bases and J by 5 bases, and 9 bases separated the two germline ends.

This clone was detected a few times. The V and J genes are TRBV5-6 and TRBJ2-5; 11 bases fit TRBD2. From germline, CDR1 is SGHDT and CDR2 YYEEEE. The CDR3 is made up of 14 amino acids. Losses at the gene ends were 10 bases for V and 2 bases for J; bases not matched to a gene: 7. The CDR3 bases are TGTGCCGGGGGGACTAGCGGTATACAAGAGACCCAGTACTTC. Translation gives CAGGTSGIQETQYF.

This chain links TRBV7-9 with TRBJ2-1; D tentatively fits TRBD1 or TRBD2 (5 bases each). CDR3 length: 17 residues. Trimming shortened V by 4 bases and J by 1 base, and 17 bases separated the two germline ends. Germline values: CDR1 SEHNR, CDR2 FQNEAQ (reference sequence). CDR3 protein: CASSSLPGTDSYNEQFF. CDR3 DNA sequence: TGTGCCAGCAGCTCACTTCCCGGGACCGATTCCTACAATGAGCAGTTCTTC. The full variable domain, in which reference TRBV7-9 and TRBJ2-1 provide the parts outside the CDR3, is DTGVSQNPRHKITKRGQNVTFRCDPISEHNRLYWYRQTLGQGPEFLTYFQNEAQLEKSRLLSDRFSAERPKGSFSTLEIQRTEQGDSAMYLCASSSLPGTDSYNEQFFGPGTRLTVL.

For this clone: Other DNA sequences in the sample encode the same CDR3. V and J are TRBV5-4 and TRBJ1-1; no clear D gene. V was trimmed by 5 bases and J by 3 bases, leaving 8 bases between them. The CDR3 consists of 12 residues. In germline, CDR1 is SGHNT, CDR2 YYREEE (reference sequence). The CDR3 reads CASSSRDTEAFF. The CDR3 coding sequence is TGTGCCAGCAGTTCTCGGGACACTGAAGCTTTCTTT. Using reference TRBV5-4 and TRBJ1-1 for the parts outside the CDR3, the full variable domain is ETGVTQSPTHLIKTRGQQVTLRCSSQSGHNTVSWYQQALGQGPQFIFQYYREEENGRGNFPPRFSGLQFPNYSSELNVNALELDDSALYLCASSSRDTEAFFGQGTRLTVV.

This sequence joins TRBV10-3 and TRBJ2-1; 12 bases are shared with TRBD2. The CDR3 has 13 amino acids. Germline CDR1 and CDR2: ENHRY and SYGVKD. The trim removed 10 bases at V and 9 bases at J, leaving 7 bases unmatched. CDR3: CASRLAGASEQFF. CDR3 DNA sequence: TGTGCCAGCCGACTAGCGGGAGCCAGTGAGCAGTTCTTC.

The table lists this clone with a few counts. This rearrangement joins TRBV25-1 to TRBJ2-2, with D possibly TRBD1 on 5 matching bases. V lost 3 bases and J lost 6, with 14 bases in between. This CDR3 is built from 15 residues. From germline, CDR1 is MGHDK and CDR2 SYGVNS. The CDR3 here is CASSESGKVAGELFF. Here the CDR3 DNA reads TGTGCCAGCAGTGAGTCAGGGAAGGTGGCCGGGGAGCTGTTTTTT.

This clone was seen only once. The chain is built from TRBV15 and TRBJ1-5, with D unresolved. Germline loops: CDR1 LNHNV, CDR2 YYDKDF (reference sequence). This CDR3 spans 15 amino acids. The V and J ends lost 3 bases and 4 bases respectively, with 13 bases between them. The CDR3 is CATSSWSVGNQPQHF. The CDR3 bases are TGTGCCACCAGCAGTTGGTCGGTAGGGAATCAGCCCCAGCATTTT.

This clone was observed a handful of times. Here the CDR3 DNA reads TGCGCCAGCAGCTTGGATAGCTTTGGGTCAGCGGAGCAGTTCTTC. It codes for CASSLDSFGSAEQFF. J is TRBJ2-1 and V is TRBV5-1; D not resolved. Trimming took 0 bases from V and 10 from J, leaving 17 bases between them. Germline loops: CDR1 SGHRS, CDR2 YFSETQ. The CDR3 runs 15 residues.

Only a few counts were recorded for this clone. The genes are TRBV7-3 and TRBJ1-1, with D possibly being TRBD1 (5 bases). CDR3 size: 15 residues. Germline lookup yields CDR1 SGHTA and CDR2 FQGTGA. V was trimmed by 1 base and J by 1 base, leaving 10 bases between them. Written as DNA, the CDR3 is TGTGCCAGCAGCTTAATGGGGGTCCCGAACACTGAAGCTTTCTTT. As protein: CASSLMGVPNTEAFF.

The chain links TRBV6-1 to TRBJ2-5, with D uncertain. V lost 4 bases and J 7 bases, leaving 10 bases between the germline ends. In germline, CDR1 is MNHNS, CDR2 SASEGT. CDR3 length equals 12 residues. CDR3 sequence (DNA): TGTGCCAGCAGTGTGGCTATCGGGACCCAGTACTTC. This codes for CASSVAIGTQYF.